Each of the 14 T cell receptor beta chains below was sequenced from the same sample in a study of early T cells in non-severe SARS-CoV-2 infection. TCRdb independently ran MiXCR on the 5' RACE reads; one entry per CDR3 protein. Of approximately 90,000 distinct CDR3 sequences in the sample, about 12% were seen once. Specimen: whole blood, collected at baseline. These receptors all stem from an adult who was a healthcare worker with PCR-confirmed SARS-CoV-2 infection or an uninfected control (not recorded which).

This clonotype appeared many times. In DNA, the CDR3 is TGCAGCGTTGGGGGGTTTGTGGGAGGGCCAGATACGCAGTATTTT. Translated, it gives CSVGGFVGGPDTQYF. V gene TRBV29-1 combines with J gene TRBJ2-3; 7 bases match TRBD2. Per the germline V gene, CDR1 is SQVTM and CDR2 is ANQGSEA. The CDR3 has 15 amino acids. With V trimmed by 4 bases and J by 4 bases, 11 bases remained unmatched.

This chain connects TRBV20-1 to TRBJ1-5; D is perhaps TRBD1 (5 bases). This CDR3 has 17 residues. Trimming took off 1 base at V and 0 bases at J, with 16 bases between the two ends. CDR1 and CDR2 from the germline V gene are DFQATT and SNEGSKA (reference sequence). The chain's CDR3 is CSARGGTLSNSNQPQHF. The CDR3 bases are TGCAGTGCTAGAGGGGGGACTCTTAGTAATAGCAATCAGCCCCAGCATTTT.

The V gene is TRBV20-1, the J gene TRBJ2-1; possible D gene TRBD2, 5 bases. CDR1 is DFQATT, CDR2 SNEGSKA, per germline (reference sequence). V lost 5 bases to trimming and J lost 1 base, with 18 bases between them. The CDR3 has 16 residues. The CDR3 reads CSAPALTSGSYNEQFF. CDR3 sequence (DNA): TGCAGTGCTCCCGCCCTAACTAGTGGGTCCTACAATGAGCAGTTCTTC.

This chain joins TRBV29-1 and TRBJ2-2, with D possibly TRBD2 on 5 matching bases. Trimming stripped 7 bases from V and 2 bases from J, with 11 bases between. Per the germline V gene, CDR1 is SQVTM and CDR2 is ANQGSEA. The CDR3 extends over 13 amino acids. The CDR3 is CSGSGLNTGELFF. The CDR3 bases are TGCAGCGGGAGCGGACTTAACACCGGGGAGCTGTTTTTT.

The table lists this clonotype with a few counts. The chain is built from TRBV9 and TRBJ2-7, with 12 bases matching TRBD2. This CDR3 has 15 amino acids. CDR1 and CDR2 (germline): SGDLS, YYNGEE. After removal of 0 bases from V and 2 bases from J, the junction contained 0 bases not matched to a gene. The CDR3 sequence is CASSVGTSGAYEQYF. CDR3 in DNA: TGTGCCAGCAGCGTAGGGACTAGCGGGGCCTACGAGCAGTACTTC.

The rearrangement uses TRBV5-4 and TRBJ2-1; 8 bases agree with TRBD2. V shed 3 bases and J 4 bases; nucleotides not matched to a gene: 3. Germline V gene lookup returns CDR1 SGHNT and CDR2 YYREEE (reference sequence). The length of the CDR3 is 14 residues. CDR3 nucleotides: TGTGCCAGCAGCTCGGGGGGGCGGTACAATGAGCAGTTCTTC. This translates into CASSSGGRYNEQFF.

The CDR3 region has the DNA TGTGCCACCAAGGCGGGGGGGAAGAGCACAGATACGCAGTATTTT. Amino acids: CATKAGGKSTDTQYF. This chain uses TRBV7-8 with TRBJ2-3; TRBD2 matches 9 bases. With V trimmed by 10 bases and J by 0 bases, 8 bases remained unmatched. The length of the CDR3 is 15 residues. Germline V gene data show CDR1 as SGHVS and CDR2 as FQNEAQ.

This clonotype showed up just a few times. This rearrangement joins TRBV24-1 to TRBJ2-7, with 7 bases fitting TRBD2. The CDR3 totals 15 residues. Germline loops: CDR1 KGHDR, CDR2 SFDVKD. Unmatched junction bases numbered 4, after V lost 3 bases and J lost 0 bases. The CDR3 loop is CATSDSTSVSYEQYF. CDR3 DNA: TGTGCCACCAGTGATAGTACTAGCGTCTCCTACGAGCAGTACTTC.

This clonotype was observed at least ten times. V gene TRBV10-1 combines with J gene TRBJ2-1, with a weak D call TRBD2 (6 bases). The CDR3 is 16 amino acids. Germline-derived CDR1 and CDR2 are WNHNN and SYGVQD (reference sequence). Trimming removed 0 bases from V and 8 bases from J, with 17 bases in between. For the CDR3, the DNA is TGCGCCAGCAGTGAGTCCGCCGGGGGAAAAGGGTATGAGCAGTTCTTC. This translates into CASSESAGGKGYEQFF.

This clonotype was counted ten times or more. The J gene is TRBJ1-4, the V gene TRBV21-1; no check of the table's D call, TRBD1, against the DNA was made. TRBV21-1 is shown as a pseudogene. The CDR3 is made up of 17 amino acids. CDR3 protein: CASSNSRGPGFFEKLFF. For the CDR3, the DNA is TGTGCCAGCAGCAATTCCAGGGGGCCCGGATTCTTCGAAAAACTGTTTTTT.

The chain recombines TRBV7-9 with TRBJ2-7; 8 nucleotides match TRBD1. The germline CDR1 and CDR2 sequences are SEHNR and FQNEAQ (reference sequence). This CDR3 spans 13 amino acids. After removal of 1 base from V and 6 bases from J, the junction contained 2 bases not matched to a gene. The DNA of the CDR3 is TGTGCCAGCAGCTTAGGGACAGGGAGCGAGCAGTACTTC. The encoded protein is CASSLGTGSEQYF.

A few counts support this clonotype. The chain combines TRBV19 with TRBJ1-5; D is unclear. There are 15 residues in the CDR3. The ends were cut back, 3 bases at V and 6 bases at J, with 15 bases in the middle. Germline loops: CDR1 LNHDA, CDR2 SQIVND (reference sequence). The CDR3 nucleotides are TGTGCCAGTAGTATGAAGAGGATCGGGGTTCAGCCCCAGCATTTT. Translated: CASSMKRIGVQPQHF.

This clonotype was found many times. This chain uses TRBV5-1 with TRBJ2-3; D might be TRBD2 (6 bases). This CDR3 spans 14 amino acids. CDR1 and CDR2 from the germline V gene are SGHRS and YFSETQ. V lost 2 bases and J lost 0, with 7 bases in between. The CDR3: CASSFRESTDTQYF. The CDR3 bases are TGCGCCAGCAGCTTTCGGGAGAGCACAGATACGCAGTATTTT.

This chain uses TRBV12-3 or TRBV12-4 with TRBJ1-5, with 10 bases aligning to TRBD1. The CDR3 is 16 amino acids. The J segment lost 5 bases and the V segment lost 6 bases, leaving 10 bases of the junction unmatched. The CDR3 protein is CASRSDRGGMDQPQHF. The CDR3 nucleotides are TGTGCCAGCAGATCGGACAGGGGGGGGATGGATCAGCCCCAGCATTTT.